The 10 T cell receptor beta chains in this list originate from one sample, sequenced in a study of T cell repertoires in cytomegalovirus infection. Antigens for these TCRs are unknown. TCRdb re-derived calls from the reads in MiXCR, one entry per CDR3 protein. The repertoire holds hundreds of thousands of distinct CDR3 sequences, with around 35% as singletons. Sequences were derived from cultured PBMCs, sampled from culture after CMV antigen stimulation. These receptors all come from a human donor in good health (CMV status not recorded). Some clones in this sample may be carry-over from other donors' samples.

This rearrangement joins TRBV28 to TRBJ2-3, with D possibly matching TRBD1 (5 bases). This CDR3 has 14 residues. Germline V lookup: CDR1 MDHEN, CDR2 SYDVKM. Trimming pared 3 bases from V and 5 bases from J, leaving 12 bases between. The CDR3 bases are TGTGCCAGCAGTTTGGTGGGGCGTGAAGATACGCAGTATTTT. Translating gives CASSLVGREDTQYF.

This clonotype appeared a few times. This chain uses TRBV28 with TRBJ1-4; tentative D call: TRBD1 (5 bases). The V gene lost 5 bases and the J gene lost 3 bases, with 13 bases spanning the gap. The germline gives CDR1 MDHEN, CDR2 SYDVKM. The CDR3 has 15 amino acids. In nucleotides, the CDR3 is TGTGCCAGCAGTCCCCCATTGGGACCTAATGAAAAACTGTTTTTT. Translating it yields CASSPPLGPNEKLFF.

This clonotype turned up a few times. This chain uses TRBV20-1 with TRBJ1-4; D possibly corresponds to TRBD1 (5 bases). This CDR3 contains 14 residues. V shed 3 bases and J shed 0 bases, with 8 bases lying between them. The V gene's germline CDR1 is DFQATT and CDR2 SNEGSKA (reference sequence). Here the CDR3 DNA reads TGCAGTGCTAGTCGGGGGACAACTAATGAAAAACTGTTTTTT. It translates to CSASRGTTNEKLFF.

This clonotype was seen a handful of times. The gene calls are TRBV18 and TRBJ2-1; 12 bases align to TRBD2. V trimming: 5 bases; J trimming: 7 bases; junction bases outside the gene matches: 3. Germline V gives CDR1 KGHSH, CDR2 LQKENI. The CDR3 has 14 residues. CDR3 bases: TGTGCCAGCTCATCAACTAGCGGGAGGAATGAGCAGTTCTTC. It translates to CASSSTSGRNEQFF.

V usage is TRBV20-1 and J usage is TRBJ2-4; a weak D match, TRBD1 (6 bases). CDR3 length: 13 amino acids. Looked up from germline, CDR1 is DFQATT and CDR2 is SNEGSKA (reference sequence). The CDR3 DNA is TGCAGGGCCGCCGGACAGGCCAAAAACATTCAGTACTTC. This gives the protein CRAAGQAKNIQYF.

The V gene is TRBV7-2, the J gene TRBJ2-3; maybe TRBD2 (5 bases). Germline CDR1 and CDR2: SGHTA and FQGNSA. The CDR3 runs to 12 residues. Trimming cost V 1 base and J 13 bases, with 12 bases left between them. Here the CDR3 DNA reads TGTGCCAGCAGCTTAGGTCGAGGAGCGGAGTATTTT. It is translated as CASSLGRGAEYF.

The J gene is TRBJ1-1, the V gene TRBV20-1, with D maybe TRBD1 (5 bases). CDR1 and CDR2 (germline): DFQATT, SNEGSKA (reference sequence). Trimming shortened V by 5 bases and J by 10 bases, and 20 bases separated the two germline ends. There are 13 residues in the CDR3. The CDR3 sequence: CSARLGVRRGAFF. CDR3 bases: TGCAGTGCTCGCCTAGGGGTACGGAGGGGAGCTTTCTTT.

The chain combines TRBV7-2 with TRBJ2-1, with 10 bases aligning to TRBD1. CDR3 size: 16 residues. Germline CDR1 SGHTA, CDR2 FQGNSA. Trimming took 4 bases from V and 9 from J; bases not matched to a gene: 12. The CDR3 spells CASSSRRDRGVGEQFF. The CDR3 DNA reads as TGTGCCAGCAGCTCCCGCCGGGACAGGGGTGTAGGTGAGCAGTTCTTC.

The chain combines TRBV4-1 with TRBJ2-3, with TRBD2 as a possible D gene (6 bases). CDR1 and CDR2 from the germline V gene are MGHRA and YSYEKL. V shed 1 base and J shed 1 base, with 6 bases lying between them. This CDR3 region has 14 residues. CDR3 in DNA: TGCGCCAGCAGCCAAGGGGAGGGCACAGATACGCAGTATTTT. It yields the protein CASSQGEGTDTQYF.

J is TRBJ2-1 and V is TRBV6-1, with D maybe TRBD2 (6 bases). The CDR3 runs to 16 residues. Germline V gene sequence: CDR1 MNHNS, CDR2 SASEGT. The ends were cut back, 6 bases at V and 7 bases at J, with 22 bases in the middle. CDR3 residues: CASRPRVAEGRNEQFF. The CDR3 DNA reads as TGTGCCAGCAGGCCGAGGGTAGCGGAGGGAAGAAATGAGCAGTTCTTC.